The 4 T cell receptor beta chains reported below all come from one sample, sequenced in a study of Ad26.COV2.S vaccination and SARS-CoV-2 variants. Sample treatment: 15 to 20 received Ad26.COV2.S at low or high dose, single or two shots; about 5 received placebo; per-sample allocation not given. The samples date from day 63 after the first vaccine or placebo injection. TCRdb's copy holds only in-frame clones and misses some; the assay was immunoSEQ multiplex PCR. The sample contains about 400,000 clones, roughly 90% of which appear only once. The sample in question was peripheral blood, obtained in a trial of Ad26.COV2.S vaccine versus placebo. The receptors originated from a person between 18 and 65 years old who received the Ad26.COV2.S COVID-19 vaccine or a placebo.

The gene calls are TRBV10-2 and TRBJ1-6, with TRBD1 identical over 9 bases. Germline CDR1 reads WSHSY; CDR2 reads SAAADI. The CDR3 is made up of 16 amino acids. Trimming removed 6 bases from V and 5 bases from J; junction bases left unmatched: 8. CDR3 amino acids: CASRAEGQGHNSPLHF. CDR3 bases: TGCGCCAGCAGAGCCGAAGGACAGGGGCATAATTCACCCCTCCACTTT.

This clone appeared once. The V call is TRBV6-2 or TRBV6-3, the J call TRBJ2-3; the match to TRBD2 covers 7 bases. This CDR3 comprises 14 residues. CDR1 is MNHEY and CDR2 is SVGEGT in the germline V gene. V dropped 2 bases and J dropped 5; count of bases not matched to a gene: 4. CDR3 in amino acids: CASSYLAVRDTQYF. CDR3 coding DNA: TGTGCCAGCAGTTACCTAGCGGTAAGAGATACGCAGTATTTT.

This chain connects TRBV9 to TRBJ1-3, with D hard to call. Trimming left V 4 bases short and J 4 bases short, with 12 bases between. Germline V gene lookup returns CDR1 SGDLS and CDR2 YYNGEE. This CDR3 contains 14 residues. CDR3 protein: CASSMSGSGNTIYF. The CDR3 coding sequence is TGTGCCAGCAGCATGAGTGGGTCAGGAAACACCATATATTTT.

The chain carries TRBV5-6 and TRBJ2-1; 9 positions match TRBD2. Trimming took 3 bases from V and 0 from J; bases not matched to a gene: 4. The V gene's germline CDR1 is SGHDT and CDR2 YYEEEE. This CDR3 spans 16 amino acids. CDR3 residues: CASSWATSGSYNEQFF. CDR3 DNA sequence: TGTGCCAGCAGCTGGGCGACTAGCGGCTCCTACAATGAGCAGTTCTTC.